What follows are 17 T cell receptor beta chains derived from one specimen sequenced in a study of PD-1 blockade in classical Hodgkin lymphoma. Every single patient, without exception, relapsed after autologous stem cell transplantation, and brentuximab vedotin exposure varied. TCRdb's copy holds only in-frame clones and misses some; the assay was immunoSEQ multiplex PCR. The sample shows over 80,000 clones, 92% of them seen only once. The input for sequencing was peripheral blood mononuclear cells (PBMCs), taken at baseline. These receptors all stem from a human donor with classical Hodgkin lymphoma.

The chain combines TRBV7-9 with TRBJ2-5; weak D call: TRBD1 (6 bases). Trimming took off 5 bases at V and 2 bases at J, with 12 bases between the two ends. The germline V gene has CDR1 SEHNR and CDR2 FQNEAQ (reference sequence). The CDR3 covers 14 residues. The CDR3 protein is CASSTDRRQETQYF. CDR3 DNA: TGTGCCAGCAGCACCGACAGGAGACAAGAGACCCAGTACTTC.

The DNA for the CDR3 is TGCAGCGTACCGGGACAGGGGGGCACTGAAGCTTTCTTT. Amino acids: CSVPGQGGTEAFF. This chain uses TRBV29-1 with TRBJ1-1; TRBD1 matches 11 bases. CDR1 is SQVTM and CDR2 is ANQGSEA in the germline V gene. V lost 6 bases, J lost 4 bases, and 4 bases stayed unmatched. The CDR3 is 13 amino acids.

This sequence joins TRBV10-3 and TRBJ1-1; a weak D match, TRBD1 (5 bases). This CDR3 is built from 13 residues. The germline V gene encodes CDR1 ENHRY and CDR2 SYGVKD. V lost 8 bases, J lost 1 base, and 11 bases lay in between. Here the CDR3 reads CAIWVGGNTEAFF. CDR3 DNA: TGTGCCATCTGGGTTGGGGGGAACACTGAAGCTTTCTTT.

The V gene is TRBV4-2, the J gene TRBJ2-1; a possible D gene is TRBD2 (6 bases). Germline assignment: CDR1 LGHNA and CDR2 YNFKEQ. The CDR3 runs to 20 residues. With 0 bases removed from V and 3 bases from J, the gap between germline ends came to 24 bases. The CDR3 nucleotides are TGTGCCAGCAGCCAAGACCTCGGGAGCGGACCCGAAATTTACTACAATGAGCAGTTCTTC. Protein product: CASSQDLGSGPEIYYNEQFF.

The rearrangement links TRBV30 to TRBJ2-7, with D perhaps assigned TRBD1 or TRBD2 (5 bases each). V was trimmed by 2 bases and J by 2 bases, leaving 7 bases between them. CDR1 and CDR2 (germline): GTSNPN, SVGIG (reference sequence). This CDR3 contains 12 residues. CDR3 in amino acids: CAWSPGPYEQYF. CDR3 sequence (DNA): TGTGCCTGGAGTCCGGGACCCTACGAGCAGTACTTC.

The CDR3 loop reads CASSYSSQTAYGYTF. In DNA form, the CDR3 reads TGTGCCAGCAGTTACTCTTCCCAGACTGCCTATGGCTACACCTTC. The V call is TRBV6-6, the J call TRBJ1-2; the D is unclear. Trimming stripped 0 bases from V and 4 bases from J, with 12 bases between. The CDR3 has 15 amino acids. Germline CDR1 MNHNY, CDR2 SVGAGI (reference sequence).

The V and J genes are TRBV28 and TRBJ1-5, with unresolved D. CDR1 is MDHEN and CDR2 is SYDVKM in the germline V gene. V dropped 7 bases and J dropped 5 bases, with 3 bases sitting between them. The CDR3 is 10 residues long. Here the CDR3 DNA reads TGTGCCAGCAAAGATCAGCCCCAGCATTTT. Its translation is CASKDQPQHF.

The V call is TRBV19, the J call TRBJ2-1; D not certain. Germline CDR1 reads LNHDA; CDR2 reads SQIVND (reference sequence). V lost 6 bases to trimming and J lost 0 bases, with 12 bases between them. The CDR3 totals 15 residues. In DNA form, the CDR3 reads TGTGCCAGTAGCGATTCTTCAATCTCCTACAATGAGCAGTTCTTC. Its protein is CASSDSSISYNEQFF.

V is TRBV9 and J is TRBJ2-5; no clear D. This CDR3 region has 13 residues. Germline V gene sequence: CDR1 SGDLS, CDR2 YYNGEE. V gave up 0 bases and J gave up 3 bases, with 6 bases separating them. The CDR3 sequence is CASSVGPEETQYF. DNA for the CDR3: TGTGCCAGCAGCGTAGGGCCAGAAGAGACCCAGTACTTC. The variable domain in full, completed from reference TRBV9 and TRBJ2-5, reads DSGVTQTPKHLITATGQRVTLRCSPRSGDLSVYWYQQSLDQGLQFLIQYYNGEERAKGNILERFSAQQFPDLHSELNLSSLELGDSALYFCASSVGPEETQYFGPGTRLLVL.

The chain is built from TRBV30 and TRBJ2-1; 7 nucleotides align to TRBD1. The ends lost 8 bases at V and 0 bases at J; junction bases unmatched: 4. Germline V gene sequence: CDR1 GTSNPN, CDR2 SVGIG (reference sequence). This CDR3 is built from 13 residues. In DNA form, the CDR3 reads TGTGCCCGCAGACAGGGCTCCTACAATGAGCAGTTCTTC. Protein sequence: CARRQGSYNEQFF.

The CDR3 region is CASSSGGRETQYF. The DNA of the CDR3 is TGTGCCAGCAGTTCGGGAGGGAGGGAGACCCAGTACTTC. The rearrangement uses TRBV27 and TRBJ2-5; 8 positions agree with TRBD2. The CDR3 contains 13 residues. Germline loops: CDR1 MNHEY, CDR2 SMNVEV (reference sequence). V dropped 4 bases and J dropped 5; count of bases not matched to a gene: 3.

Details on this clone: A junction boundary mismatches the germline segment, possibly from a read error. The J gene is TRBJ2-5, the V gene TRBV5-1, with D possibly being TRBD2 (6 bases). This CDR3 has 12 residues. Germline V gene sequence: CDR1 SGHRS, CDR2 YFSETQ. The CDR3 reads CASGDHSGLSNF. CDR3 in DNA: TGCGCCAGCGGGGACCATTCGGGACTCTCCAACTTC.

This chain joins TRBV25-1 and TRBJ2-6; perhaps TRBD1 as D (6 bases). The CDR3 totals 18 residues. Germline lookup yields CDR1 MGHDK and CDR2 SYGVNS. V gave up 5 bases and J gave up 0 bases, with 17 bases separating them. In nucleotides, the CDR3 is TGTGCCAGCAGTTCCGGGACACCGGCGATCTCTGGGGCCAACGTCCTGACTTTC. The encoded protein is CASSSGTPAISGANVLTF.

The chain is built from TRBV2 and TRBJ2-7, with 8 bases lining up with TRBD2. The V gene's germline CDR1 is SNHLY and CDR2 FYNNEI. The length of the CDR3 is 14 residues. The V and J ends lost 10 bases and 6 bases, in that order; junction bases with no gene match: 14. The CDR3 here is CATAGLVGAGEQYF. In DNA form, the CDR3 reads TGTGCCACCGCGGGACTAGTGGGAGCGGGCGAGCAGTACTTC.

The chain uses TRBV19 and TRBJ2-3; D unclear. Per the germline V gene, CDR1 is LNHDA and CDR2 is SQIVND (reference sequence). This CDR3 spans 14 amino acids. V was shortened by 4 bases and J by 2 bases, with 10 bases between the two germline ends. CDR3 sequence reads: CASSSDSPTDTQYF. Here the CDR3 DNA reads TGTGCCAGTAGTAGTGACTCCCCCACAGATACGCAGTATTTT.

CDR3 region: CAISERIIAGTGELFF. The DNA of the CDR3 is TGTGCCATCAGTGAGAGGATCATCGCAGGCACCGGGGAGCTGTTTTTT. The chain couples TRBV10-3 to TRBJ2-2, with D unresolved. Trimming shortened V by 2 bases and J by 4 bases, and 14 bases separated the two germline ends. Germline CDR1 is ENHRY and CDR2 is SYGVKD. This CDR3 comprises 16 residues.

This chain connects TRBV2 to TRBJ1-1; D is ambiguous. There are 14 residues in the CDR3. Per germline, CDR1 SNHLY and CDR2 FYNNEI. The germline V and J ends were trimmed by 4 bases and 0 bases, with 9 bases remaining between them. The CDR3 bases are TGTGCCAGCAGTGTGGAGGTACTGAACACTGAAGCTTTCTTT. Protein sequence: CASSVEVLNTEAFF. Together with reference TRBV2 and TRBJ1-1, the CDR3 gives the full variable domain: EPEVTQTPSHQVTQMGQEVILRCVPISNHLYFYWYRQILGQKVEFLVSFYNNEISEKSEIFDDQFSVERPDGSNFTLKIRSTKLEDSAMYFCASSVEVLNTEAFFGQGTRLTVV.